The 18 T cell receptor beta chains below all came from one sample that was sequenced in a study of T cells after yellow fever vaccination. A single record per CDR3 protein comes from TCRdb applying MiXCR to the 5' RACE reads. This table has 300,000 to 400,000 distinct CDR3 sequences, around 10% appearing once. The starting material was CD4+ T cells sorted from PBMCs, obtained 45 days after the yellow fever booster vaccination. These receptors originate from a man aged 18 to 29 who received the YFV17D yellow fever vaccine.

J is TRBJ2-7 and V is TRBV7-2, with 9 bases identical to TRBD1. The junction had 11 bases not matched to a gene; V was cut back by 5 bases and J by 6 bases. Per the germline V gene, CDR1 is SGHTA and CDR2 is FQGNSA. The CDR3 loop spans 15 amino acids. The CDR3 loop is CASSRTPGQGVEQYF. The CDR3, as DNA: TGTGCCAGCAGCAGAACCCCGGGACAGGGCGTCGAGCAGTACTTC.

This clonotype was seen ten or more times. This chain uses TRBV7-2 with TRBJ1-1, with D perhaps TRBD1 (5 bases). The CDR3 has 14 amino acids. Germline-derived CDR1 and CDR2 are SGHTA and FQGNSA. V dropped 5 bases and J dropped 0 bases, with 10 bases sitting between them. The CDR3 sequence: CASSPGRMNTEAFF. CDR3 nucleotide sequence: TGTGCCAGCAGCCCGGGACGGATGAACACTGAAGCTTTCTTT.

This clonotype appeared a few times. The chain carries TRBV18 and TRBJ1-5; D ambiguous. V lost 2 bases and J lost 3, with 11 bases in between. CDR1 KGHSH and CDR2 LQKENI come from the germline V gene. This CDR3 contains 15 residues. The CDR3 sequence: CASSPGSSLNQPQHF. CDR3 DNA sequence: TGTGCCAGCTCACCAGGGAGCAGCCTCAATCAGCCCCAGCATTTT.

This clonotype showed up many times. The CDR3 reads CASSFAAGTQYF. The CDR3 nucleotides read TGTGCCAGCAGCTTCGCGGCAGGGACCCAGTACTTC. The rearrangement joins TRBV7-3 to TRBJ2-5; D gene uncertain. Trimming took 3 bases from V and 7 from J, leaving 9 bases between them. This CDR3 is built from 12 residues. CDR1 SGHTA and CDR2 FQGTGA come from the germline V gene.

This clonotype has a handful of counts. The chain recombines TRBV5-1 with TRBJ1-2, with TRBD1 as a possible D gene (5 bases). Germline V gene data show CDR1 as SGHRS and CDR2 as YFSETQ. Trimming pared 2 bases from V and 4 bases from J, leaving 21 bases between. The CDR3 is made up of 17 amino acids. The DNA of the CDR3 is TGCGCCAGCAGCTTAGAGGGGCCGGACGGAGATCCCTATGGCTACACCTTC. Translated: CASSLEGPDGDPYGYTF.

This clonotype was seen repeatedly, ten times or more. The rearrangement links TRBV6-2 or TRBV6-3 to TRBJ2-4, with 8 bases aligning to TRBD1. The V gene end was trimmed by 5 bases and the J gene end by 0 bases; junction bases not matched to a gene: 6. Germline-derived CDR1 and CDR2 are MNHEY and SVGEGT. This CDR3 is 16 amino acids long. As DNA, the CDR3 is TGTGCCAGCAGTCCCTCCAGGGGGCGAGCCAAAAACATTCAGTACTTC. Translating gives CASSPSRGRAKNIQYF.

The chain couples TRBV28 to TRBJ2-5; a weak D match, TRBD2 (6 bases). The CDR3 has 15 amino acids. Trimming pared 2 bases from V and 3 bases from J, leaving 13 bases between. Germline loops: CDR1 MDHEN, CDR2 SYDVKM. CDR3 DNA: TGTGCCAGCAGTTTAGAGGAGGGAATAAAAGAGACCCAGTACTTC. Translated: CASSLEEGIKETQYF.

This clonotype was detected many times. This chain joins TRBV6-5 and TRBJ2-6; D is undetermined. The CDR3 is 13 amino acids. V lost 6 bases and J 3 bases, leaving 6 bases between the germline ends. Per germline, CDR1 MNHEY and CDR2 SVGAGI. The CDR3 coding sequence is TGTGCCAGCAGGAGGAGTGGGGCCAACGTCCTGACTTTC. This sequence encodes CASRRSGANVLTF.

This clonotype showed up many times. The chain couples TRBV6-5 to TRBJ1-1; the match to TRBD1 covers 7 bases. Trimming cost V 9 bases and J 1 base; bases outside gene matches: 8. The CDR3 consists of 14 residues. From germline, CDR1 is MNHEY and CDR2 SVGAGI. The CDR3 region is CARVPRDRNTEAFF. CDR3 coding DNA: TGTGCCAGGGTGCCCCGGGACAGGAACACTGAAGCTTTCTTT.

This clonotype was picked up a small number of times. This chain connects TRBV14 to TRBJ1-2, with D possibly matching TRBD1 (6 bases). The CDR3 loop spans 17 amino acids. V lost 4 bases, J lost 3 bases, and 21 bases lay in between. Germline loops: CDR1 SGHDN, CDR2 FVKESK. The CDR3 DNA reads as TGTGCCAGCAGCCCCCACACCGGACAGACGGGGCACTATGGCTACACCTTC. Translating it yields CASSPHTGQTGHYGYTF.

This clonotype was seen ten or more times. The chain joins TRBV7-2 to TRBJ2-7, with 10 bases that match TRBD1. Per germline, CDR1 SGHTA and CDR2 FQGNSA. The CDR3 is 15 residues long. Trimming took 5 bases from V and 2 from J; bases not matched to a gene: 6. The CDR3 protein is CASSQAGTGAYEQYF. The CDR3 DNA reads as TGTGCCAGCAGCCAAGCCGGGACAGGGGCCTACGAGCAGTACTTC. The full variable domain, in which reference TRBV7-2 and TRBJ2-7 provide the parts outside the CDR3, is GAGVSQSPSNKVTEKGKDVELRCDPISGHTALYWYRQSLGQGLEFLIYFQGNSAPDKSGLPSDRFSAERTGGSVSTLTIQRTQQEDSAVYLCASSQAGTGAYEQYFGPGTRLTVT.

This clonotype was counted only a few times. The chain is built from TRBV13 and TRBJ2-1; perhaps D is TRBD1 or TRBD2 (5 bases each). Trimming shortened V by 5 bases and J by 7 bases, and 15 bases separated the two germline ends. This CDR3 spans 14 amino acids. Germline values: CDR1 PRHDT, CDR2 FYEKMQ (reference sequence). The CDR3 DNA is TGTGCCAGCAGCGAGCTGGGGACGGGGAATGAGCAGTTCTTC. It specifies CASSELGTGNEQFF.

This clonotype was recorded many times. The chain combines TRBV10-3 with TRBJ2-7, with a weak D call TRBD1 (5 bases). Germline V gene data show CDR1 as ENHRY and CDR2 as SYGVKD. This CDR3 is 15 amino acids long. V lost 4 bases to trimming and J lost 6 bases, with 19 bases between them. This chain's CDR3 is CAISGDQGIGREQYF. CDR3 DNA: TGTGCCATCAGTGGTGACCAGGGTATCGGTCGCGAGCAGTACTTC.

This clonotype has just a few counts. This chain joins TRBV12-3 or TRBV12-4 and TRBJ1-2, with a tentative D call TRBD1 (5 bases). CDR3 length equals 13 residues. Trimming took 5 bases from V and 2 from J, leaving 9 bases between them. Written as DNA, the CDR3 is TGTGCCAGCAGTACGGGGCAGAACTATGGCTACACCTTC. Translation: CASSTGQNYGYTF.

As DNA, the CDR3 is TGCAGTGCTAGCCCTACAGAGGGGGTCACAGATACGCAGTATTTT. Protein sequence: CSASPTEGVTDTQYF. The chain is built from TRBV20-1 and TRBJ2-3; D is perhaps TRBD1 (6 bases). This CDR3 is 15 amino acids long. Germline CDR1 is DFQATT and CDR2 is SNEGSKA (reference sequence). V shed 3 bases and J shed 2 bases, with 15 bases lying between them.

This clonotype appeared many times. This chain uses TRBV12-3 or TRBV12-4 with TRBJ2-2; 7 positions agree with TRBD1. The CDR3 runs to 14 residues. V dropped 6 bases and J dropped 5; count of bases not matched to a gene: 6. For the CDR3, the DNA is TGTGCCAGCAGGCAGACAGGGAAAACCGGGGAGCTGTTTTTT. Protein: CASRQTGKTGELFF.

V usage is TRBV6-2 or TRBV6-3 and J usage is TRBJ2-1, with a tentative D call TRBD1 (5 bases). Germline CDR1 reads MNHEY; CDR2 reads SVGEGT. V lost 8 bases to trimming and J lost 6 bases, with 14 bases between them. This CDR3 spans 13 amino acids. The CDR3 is CASRQTASNEQFF. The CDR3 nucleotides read TGTGCCAGCCGACAGACAGCTTCCAATGAGCAGTTCTTC.

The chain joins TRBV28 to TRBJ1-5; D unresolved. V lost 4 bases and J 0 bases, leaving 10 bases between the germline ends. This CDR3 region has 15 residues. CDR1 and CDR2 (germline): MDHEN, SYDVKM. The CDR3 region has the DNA TGTGCCAGCAGTTACAGCTCCTATAGCAATCAGCCCCAGCATTTT. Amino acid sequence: CASSYSSYSNQPQHF. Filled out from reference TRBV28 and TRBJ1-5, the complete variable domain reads DVKVTQSSRYLVKRTGEKVFLECVQDMDHENMFWYRQDPGLGLRLIYFSYDVKMKEKGDIPEGYSVSREKKERFSLILESASTNQTSMYLCASSYSSYSNQPQHFGDGTRLSIL.